This T cell receptor (beta chain) was observed in a study of preoperative IRX-2 immunotherapy in early breast cancer. Treatment specified: preoperative locoregional IRX-2 cytokine immunotherapy. This phase Ib study tested locoregional IRX-2 cytokine immunotherapy given before surgery. The ends were cut back, 10 bases at V and 1 base at J, with 14 bases in the middle. CDR1 and CDR2 from the germline V gene are ENHRY and SYGVKD. This CDR3 contains 14 residues. Profiling relied on immunoSEQ multiplex PCR, and the TCRdb table lists in-frame clones only, not all of them. This sample has roughly 25,000 clones, with 90% to 95% found just once.

V usage is TRBV10-3 and J usage is TRBJ2-4; D may be TRBD1 (6 bases). This specimen was tumor tissue, taken after IRX-2 immunotherapy. The TCR sequence derives from a human donor with breast cancer. CDR3 sequence: CATLEGEAKNIQYF. CDR3 DNA: TGTGCCACTCTTGAGGGGGAGGCCAAAAACATTCAGTACTTC.